Listed below are T cell receptor beta chains from one sample, sequenced in a study of CD8 T cells in Susac syndrome. TCRdb called the immunoSEQ multiplex PCR reads again in MiXCR, with one record for every CDR3 protein. The repertoire holds 150,000 to 200,000 distinct CDR3 sequences, with 95% as singletons. Material: CD4+ T cells from PBMCs. Source of these receptors: a human donor with multiple sclerosis. The CDR3 runs from the conserved cysteine through the conserved F or W. Each record gives: D gene, V gene, CDR3 protein. A D gene is named only where the DNA matches it firmly.

d_call: NA; v_call: TRBV9; cdr3_aa: CASSAGRPNNYGYTF
d_call: NA; v_call: TRBV13; cdr3_aa: CASSLTGAGGYTF
d_call: TRBD1; v_call: TRBV27; cdr3_aa: CASSLGQGVGYTF
d_call: NA; v_call: TRBV3-1; cdr3_aa: CASSHSRRRTYEQYF
d_call: NA; v_call: TRBV15; cdr3_aa: CATSAGRPYNEQFF
d_call: TRBD1; v_call: TRBV29-1; cdr3_aa: CSVDLTGTGGHYGYTF
d_call: NA; v_call: TRBV27; cdr3_aa: CASSPRPWGDYGYTF
d_call: NA; v_call: TRBV29-1; cdr3_aa: CSVDYSQSQETQYF
d_call: NA; v_call: TRBV3-1; cdr3_aa: CASSQGHLWEQYF
d_call: NA; v_call: TRBV27; cdr3_aa: CASSSQGTYNSPLHF
d_call: TRBD2; v_call: TRBV30; cdr3_aa: CAWAGGGQQFF
d_call: TRBD1; v_call: TRBV9; cdr3_aa: CASSVGGDRTEAFF
d_call: NA; v_call: TRBV15; cdr3_aa: CATSSVSGYEQYF
d_call: NA; v_call: TRBV15; cdr3_aa: CATSPGVVKLASYNEQFF
d_call: NA; v_call: TRBV11-1; cdr3_aa: CASSHNSERFTDTQYF
d_call: NA; v_call: TRBV11-2; cdr3_aa: CASSSLQYSYEQYF
d_call: TRBD1; v_call: TRBV4-2; cdr3_aa: CASSQDRQGLTYEQYF
d_call: TRBD1; v_call: TRBV11-3; cdr3_aa: CASSSGQGPDSRYF
d_call: NA; v_call: TRBV12-3/TRBV12-4; cdr3_aa: CASSLVPTDTQYF
d_call: TRBD1; v_call: TRBV4-1; cdr3_aa: CASSLFGDRGYNEQFF
d_call: TRBD1; v_call: TRBV27; cdr3_aa: CASSLRGQRPYEQYF